The 4 T cell receptor beta chains presented below share a single source sample, sequenced in a study of blood T cell repertoires in COVID-19 (TCRdb year 2020). Library method: the immunoSEQ multiplex PCR assay. Drawn from immuneACCESS, this table holds only the in-frame rearrangements with V and J called that TCRdb kept. Clones are partly lost; checked studies trace under half to an unresolved V gene and leave the rest unexplained. This sample holds some 70,000 clones; over 75% were observed only once. The ten largest clones represent less than 3% of the sample. The sample was peripheral blood. The receptors originated from a man between 65 and 85 years old with active or convalescent COVID-19.

This clone has a single count. The chain recombines TRBV10-3 with TRBJ2-7, with a tentative D call TRBD2 (5 bases). The CDR3 loop spans 14 amino acids. Germline CDR1 and CDR2: ENHRY and SYGVKD. Trimming removed 6 bases at V and 0 bases at J, with 12 bases between. CDR3: CAIRSGYSSYEQYF. The CDR3 DNA follows: TGTGCCATCAGGAGCGGTTACAGCTCCTACGAGCAGTACTTC.

V usage is TRBV30 and J usage is TRBJ1-5; D is possibly TRBD1 (5 bases). Trimming pared 0 bases from V and 3 bases from J, leaving 12 bases between. The CDR3 is made up of 15 amino acids. Per germline, CDR1 GTSNPN and CDR2 SVGIG (reference sequence). The CDR3 protein is CAWSVPGVSNQPQHF. The CDR3 nucleotides read TGTGCCTGGAGTGTACCGGGGGTTTCCAATCAGCCCCAGCATTTT.

The chain's CDR3 is CASSLGGQGFYGYTF. The CDR3 DNA reads as TGTGCCAGCAGCTTAGGGGGACAGGGTTTTTATGGCTACACCTTC. V usage is TRBV11-2 and J usage is TRBJ1-2; 9 positions agree with TRBD1. The V and J ends lost 1 base and 5 bases, in that order; junction bases with no gene match: 5. From germline, CDR1 is SGHAT and CDR2 FQNNGV. The CDR3 covers 15 residues. Variable domain in full (rest from reference TRBV11-2 and TRBJ1-2): EAGVAQSPRYKIIEKRQSVAFWCNPISGHATLYWYQQILGQGPKLLIQFQNNGVVDDSQLPKDRFSAERLKGVDSTLKIQPAKLEDSAVYLCASSLGGQGFYGYTFGSGTRLTVV.

To note about this clone: Mismatch with germline at one junction end may stem from a read error. V is TRBV6-6 and J is TRBJ2-2; 9 nucleotides match TRBD1. CDR3 length equals 16 residues. Germline values: CDR1 MNHNY, CDR2 SVGAGI (reference sequence). Here the CDR3 reads CASSRTGTGNAGELFF. The DNA for the CDR3 is TGTGCCAGCAGCCGCACCGGGACAGGGAACGCCGGGGAGCTGTTTTTT.